A few counts support the clone carrying this T cell receptor beta chain. Its matching antigen is unknown. This specimen belongs to a study of cytomegalovirus exposure and HLA in healthy donors. In the study overall: From donors who were HLA-typed, an early data release held 65 million to 85 million unique TCRs. Study conclusions and caveats: It was in a later analysis that TCR association rates were seen to vary by HLA locus, highest for DRB1 and lowest for HLA-C.

Each donor's status was that of a healthy bone marrow donor. This CDR3 is 15 amino acids long. Germline V lookup: CDR1 MNHEY, CDR2 SMNVEV (reference sequence). V lost 2 bases, J lost 6 bases, and 8 bases stayed unmatched. It was with 60 Vbeta and 13 Jbeta primers that the PCR ran. Original processing notes: A later analysis tallied roughly 77 million unique TCR beta chains, about 12 million of them shared. Only in-frame clones appear in the TCRdb table, and some are missing; sequencing was by immunoSEQ multiplex PCR. V, J and clone size are taken as reported in that table, and D and trimming were inferred from the DNA itself. The table shows 150,000 to 200,000 clones, with about 59% occurring only once.

The chain uses TRBV27 and TRBJ2-5, with 8 bases aligning to TRBD1. Sequencing input: PBMCs. The source is a man in his forties in good health and CMV-seronegative. CDR3 in DNA: TGTGCCAGCAGTTTACAGGGGGCGGCCGTAAAGACCCAGTACTTC. Translation: CASSLQGAAVKTQYF.